These T cell receptor beta chains were read from a single sample in a study of T cell repertoires and HLA-DP antigens. Their target antigens are unknown. Assay used: immunoSEQ multiplex PCR; TCRdb lists only in-frame clones, some missing. The data contain over 100,000 clones, 92% of them singletons. Sequencing was performed on CD4+ T cells from PBMCs. Receptors originate from a woman between 18 and 30 years old in good health and CMV-seronegative. The CDR3 runs from the conserved cysteine through the conserved F or W. A D gene is named only where the DNA matches it firmly. Only part of the rows carry a size: once, few, many, or a class if the clone is expanded.

TGTGCCAGCAGCTTAGGGTATCTGGGGCCAGATACGCAGTATTTT,CASSLGYLGPDTQYF,TRBV11-1,TRBJ2-3,.,.
TGTGCCATCAGAAGACCAGGGGTTTACGAGCAGTACTTC,CAIRRPGVYEQYF,TRBV10-3,TRBJ2-7,.,.
TGTGCCAGCAGCCGCGGAGAGACCCAGTACTTC,CASSRGETQYF,TRBV11-3,TRBJ2-5,.,.
TGTGCCAGCACCGGGGGCGGGAGCGGGACCGGGGAGCTGTTTTTT,CASTGGGSGTGELFF,TRBV5-4,TRBJ2-2,.,.
TGTGCCAGTAGTACCGAGGCCGGGACAGGGCAAAACAATCAGCCCCAGCATTTT,CASSTEAGTGQNNQPQHF,TRBV19,TRBJ1-5,TRBD1,once
TGTGCCAGCAGCTTGGCCGGTCGAGCGGGAGGGCCCGACGAGCAGTACTTC,CASSLAGRAGGPDEQYF,TRBV5-6,TRBJ2-7,TRBD2,.
TGTGCCAGCAGCTTAGGGACCCTTGGGTATCAGCCCCAGCATTTT,CASSLGTLGYQPQHF,TRBV5-6,TRBJ1-5,.,.
TGTGCCAGTAGGACCGGGACACCGGTCGATACGCAGTATTTT,CASRTGTPVDTQYF,TRBV19,TRBJ2-3,.,.
TGCGCCAGCAGCACGAAATCCGGGACAGGGACCGGGGAGCTGTTTTTT,CASSTKSGTGTGELFF,TRBV5-1,TRBJ2-2,TRBD1,.
TGTGCCAGCAGGGGGGACAGGGGGCCGAACCAGTACTTC,CASRGDRGPNQYF,TRBV2,TRBJ2-5,TRBD1,.